The clone carrying this T cell receptor (beta chain) has just a few counts. The data derive from a study of blood T cell repertoires in COVID-19. On the study more broadly: COVID-19 samples from acute and convalescent phases originated in the United States, Italy and Spain.

Produced via immunoSEQ multiplex PCR; TCRdb's table is partial and in-frame only. The sample has 150,000 to 200,000 clones; 75% to 90% are singletons. Between the trimmed V and J ends, which lost 1 base and 1 base, there was a span of 8 bases. There are 14 residues in the CDR3. Germline CDR1 and CDR2: SGHNT and YYREEE (reference sequence). This TCR came from an older man with active or convalescent COVID-19. The chain uses TRBV5-4 and TRBJ2-5; D is possibly TRBD1 (5 bases). Material for sequencing was peripheral blood. Here the CDR3 DNA reads TGTGCCAGCAGCTTGCTGACAGCCCAAGAGACCCAGTACTTC. Its protein product is CASSLLTAQETQYF.